The 30 T cell receptor beta chains below all came from one sample that was sequenced in a study of blood T cell repertoires in COVID-19. Sequencing was performed with immunoSEQ multiplex PCR; in TCRdb, only in-frame clones are kept and a portion is missing. The data hold 70,000 to 100,000 clones, with about 83% observed a single time. Material for sequencing was peripheral blood. The receptor source for this set is a woman aged 55-75 years with COVID-19, enrolled during active disease.

A few counts support this clone. V is TRBV6-1 and J is TRBJ1-1; a possible D gene is TRBD1 (6 bases). Germline CDR1 reads MNHNS; CDR2 reads SASEGT. This CDR3 has 14 amino acids. Between the trimmed V and J ends, which lost 2 bases and 7 bases, there was a span of 14 bases. The CDR3 coding sequence is TGTGCCAGCAGTGAACAGGGGAAAGTTAGTGAAGCTTTCTTT. This gives the protein CASSEQGKVSEAFF.

The rearrangement uses TRBV7-9 and TRBJ1-4; 12 nucleotides align to TRBD1. This CDR3 is 15 amino acids long. Germline trimming cut 5 bases from V and 7 bases from J; bases unmatched to any gene: 5. Per germline, CDR1 SEHNR and CDR2 FQNEAQ (reference sequence). CDR3 protein: CASSPGTGGFEKLFF. As DNA, the CDR3 is TGTGCCAGCAGCCCAGGGACAGGGGGCTTTGAAAAACTGTTTTTT.

The chain employs TRBV7-2 and TRBJ2-5; 10 bases align to TRBD2. The CDR3 is 18 amino acids. With V trimmed by 1 base and J by 2 bases, 10 bases remained unmatched. Germline CDR1 and CDR2: SGHTA and FQGNSA. The CDR3 spells CASSLVPAGGRIQETQYF. Here the CDR3 DNA reads TGTGCCAGCAGCTTAGTCCCAGCGGGGGGGCGGATTCAAGAGACCCAGTACTTC.

The V and J genes are TRBV28 and TRBJ1-5, with a tentative D call TRBD1 (6 bases). The CDR3 extends over 16 amino acids. The germline V gene has CDR1 MDHEN and CDR2 SYDVKM. V was clipped by 7 bases and J by 2 bases, with 18 bases between them. The CDR3 nucleotides read TGTGCCAGCATCGGCGGGGGGCTAAGGGGCAATCAGCCCCAGCATTTT. Amino acid sequence: CASIGGGLRGNQPQHF.

The V gene is TRBV10-3, the J gene TRBJ1-3; weak D call: TRBD1 (5 bases). V was pared by 2 bases and J by 4 bases, with 9 bases between. CDR3 size: 14 residues. From germline, CDR1 is ENHRY and CDR2 SYGVKD. In DNA form, the CDR3 reads TGTGCCATCAGTGAGCCAGGGTCAGGAAACACCATATATTTT. Its protein product is CAISEPGSGNTIYF.

This chain joins TRBV3-1 (or the pseudogene TRBV3-2) and TRBJ1-1; D possibly corresponds to TRBD1 (5 bases). CDR3 length: 15 amino acids. V was pared by 1 base and J by 6 bases, with 15 bases between. The germline V gene has CDR1 LGHDT and CDR2 YNNKEL (reference sequence). The CDR3 DNA follows: TGTGCCAGCAGCCAAGTTACTCCGGGGGTACCTGAAGCTTTCTTT. This sequence encodes CASSQVTPGVPEAFF.

The chain joins TRBV12-3 or TRBV12-4 to TRBJ1-5, with TRBD1 as a possible D gene (5 bases). This CDR3 is built from 13 residues. V dropped 3 bases and J dropped 7 bases, with 10 bases sitting between them. The CDR3 sequence: CASSFGGSQPQHF. The CDR3, as DNA: TGTGCCAGCAGTTTCGGGGGTTCGCAGCCCCAGCATTTT.

The chain carries TRBV18 and TRBJ1-2, with D maybe TRBD1 (6 bases). From germline, CDR1 is KGHSH and CDR2 LQKENI. This CDR3 is built from 16 residues. V dropped 3 bases and J dropped 3 bases, with 17 bases sitting between them. This CDR3 is CASSPRDRPGDYGYTF. The DNA of the CDR3 is TGTGCCAGCTCACCGCGAGACAGGCCTGGGGACTATGGCTACACCTTC.

This chain uses TRBV11-2 with TRBJ2-3; TRBD1 matches at 7 bases. Looked up from germline, CDR1 is SGHAT and CDR2 is FQNNGV. J was trimmed by 2 bases and V by 1 base; bases with no gene match: 9. CDR3 size: 17 residues. The CDR3 loop reads CASSLVSGGDNTDTQYF. The CDR3 coding sequence is TGTGCCAGCAGCTTAGTTTCAGGGGGTGATAACACAGATACGCAGTATTTT.

The rearrangement links TRBV12-3 or TRBV12-4 to TRBJ1-2, with D perhaps matching TRBD1 (5 bases). The V end was cut by 8 bases, the J end by 4 bases, with 14 bases between. The CDR3 length is 13 residues. The CDR3 is CASQTQGSYGYTF. CDR3 coding DNA: TGTGCCAGCCAGACGCAGGGAAGCTATGGCTACACCTTC.

A single count supports this clone. V and J are TRBV15 and TRBJ1-2, with D possibly TRBD1 on 5 matching bases. CDR3 length: 11 amino acids. V lost 8 bases and J 4 bases, leaving 8 bases between the germline ends. CDR1 and CDR2 (germline): LNHNV, YYDKDF (reference sequence). CDR3 in amino acids: CATWGSYGYTF. The DNA for the CDR3 is TGTGCCACCTGGGGCAGCTATGGCTACACCTTC.

The gene calls are TRBV19 and TRBJ1-4; D remains unclear. CDR1 LNHDA and CDR2 SQIVND come from the germline V gene (reference sequence). V was cut by 10 bases and J by 5 bases, with 14 bases left in between. The CDR3 extends over 13 amino acids. CDR3 sequence (DNA): TGTGCCACCGCAGTACAATTAAATGAAAAACTGTTTTTT. The encoded protein is CATAVQLNEKLFF.

The chain uses TRBV6-4 and TRBJ1-1, with 7 nucleotides matching TRBD1. The CDR3 length is 14 residues. The germline gives CDR1 MRHNA, CDR2 SNTAGT. The V gene end was trimmed by 5 bases and the J gene end by 11 bases; junction bases not matched to a gene: 14. The CDR3 DNA sequence: TGTGCCAGCAGTAAAACAGGGGACCCTTTCGCGGCTTTCTTT. Translation: CASSKTGDPFAAFF.

The chain uses TRBV2 and TRBJ1-4; D is unresolved. Germline V gene sequence: CDR1 SNHLY, CDR2 FYNNEI. V was clipped by 7 bases and J by 8 bases, with 17 bases between them. This CDR3 has 14 amino acids. The DNA of the CDR3 is TGTGCCAGCACCCCGGGATCCGGGCGGGAAAAACTGTTTTTT. Translation: CASTPGSGREKLFF. The variable domain in full, with the rest retrieved from reference TRBV2 and TRBJ1-4, is EPEVTQTPSHQVTQMGQEVILRCVPISNHLYFYWYRQILGQKVEFLVSFYNNEISEKSEIFDDQFSVERPDGSNFTLKIRSTKLEDSAMYFCASTPGSGREKLFFGSGTQLSVL.

The V gene is TRBV5-8, the J gene TRBJ1-5; 7 bases align to TRBD1. Unmatched junction bases numbered 3, after V lost 0 bases and J lost 6 bases. This CDR3 has 14 residues. Germline values: CDR1 SGHTS, CDR2 YDEGEE. The DNA of the CDR3 is TGTGCCAGCAGCTTGGTCCAGGGGGGTCAGCCCCAGCATTTT. This gives the protein CASSLVQGGQPQHF.

The genes are TRBV11-2 and TRBJ2-1; TRBD2 matches 14 bases. This CDR3 is built from 17 residues. Trimming cost V 5 bases and J 6 bases; bases outside gene matches: 9. Germline V CDR1 and CDR2: SGHAT, FQNNGV. CDR3 bases: TGTGCCAGCAGCCTCCTGTTAGGGACTAGCGGGGGCAATGAGCAGTTCTTC. This gives the protein CASSLLLGTSGGNEQFF.

The chain has TRBV6-2 or TRBV6-3 and TRBJ2-7; 7 bases map to TRBD2. V lost 0 bases, J lost 3 bases, and 14 bases stayed unmatched. Per the germline V gene, CDR1 is MNHEY and CDR2 is SVGEGT. The CDR3 has 18 amino acids. The CDR3, as DNA: TGTGCCAGCAGTTACTCTCTCCCTCGGCGGGACTATTTCTACGAGCAGTACTTC. As protein: CASSYSLPRRDYFYEQYF.

As for this clone: In the same sample, other DNA sequences code for this CDR3. This sequence joins TRBV7-2 and TRBJ2-3; perhaps TRBD2 as D (6 bases). Trimming removed 0 bases at V and 6 bases at J, with 10 bases between. This CDR3 comprises 14 residues. The germline gives CDR1 SGHTA, CDR2 FQGNSA. For the CDR3, the DNA is TGTGCCAGCAGCTTAGCACTAGCTGCGGATACGCAGTATTTT. As protein: CASSLALAADTQYF.

In this sample, this clone turned up once. The chain combines TRBV4-1 with TRBJ2-1; D may be TRBD1 (7 bases). The CDR3 runs 15 residues. Germline-derived CDR1 and CDR2 are MGHRA and YSYEKL. The V end was cut by 3 bases, the J end by 4 bases, with 13 bases between. CDR3 coding DNA: TGCGCCAGCAGCCAGGGGGGACAGCCGTACAATGAGCAGTTCTTC. It translates to CASSQGGQPYNEQFF.

The V call is TRBV19, the J call TRBJ2-5; D ambiguous. CDR1 and CDR2 (germline): LNHDA, SQIVND (reference sequence). The CDR3 consists of 13 residues. V was trimmed by 8 bases and J by 3 bases, leaving 13 bases between them. CDR3 DNA sequence: TGTGCCAGTTCGTGGCAGGCCGAAGAGACCCAGTACTTC. Its protein is CASSWQAEETQYF.

The gene calls are TRBV7-2 and TRBJ2-1, with 8 bases aligning to TRBD2. The CDR3 totals 15 residues. Trimming took 5 bases from V and 4 from J; bases not matched to a gene: 7. Germline CDR1 is SGHTA and CDR2 is FQGNSA. The CDR3 is CASSAVAGRYNEQFF. CDR3 bases: TGTGCCAGCAGCGCCGTAGCGGGGCGGTACAATGAGCAGTTCTTC.

The chain carries TRBV5-1 and TRBJ2-3; no clear D. CDR1 and CDR2 (germline): SGHRS, YFSETQ. The V end lost 5 bases, the J end lost 6 bases, and 13 bases lay between the germline ends. This CDR3 comprises 13 residues. The CDR3 DNA reads as TGCGCCAGCAGTAAAGCGTCGCGGGATACGCAGTATTTT. This sequence encodes CASSKASRDTQYF.

The chain has TRBV3-1 (or the pseudogene TRBV3-2) and TRBJ2-4, with D possibly TRBD1 on 5 matching bases. Germline loops: CDR1 LGHDT, CDR2 YNNKEL (reference sequence). The CDR3 consists of 14 residues. V gave up 4 bases and J gave up 0 bases, with 7 bases separating them. The CDR3 coding sequence is TGTGCCAGCAGCCCCCAGGGAGCCAAAAACATTCAGTACTTC. Translated: CASSPQGAKNIQYF.

The sample holds one count of this clone. The J gene is TRBJ2-7, the V gene TRBV2; D is unclear. CDR3 length equals 16 residues. With 4 bases removed from V and 2 bases from J, the gap between germline ends came to 18 bases. Germline CDR1 SNHLY, CDR2 FYNNEI. CDR3 protein: CASSGSFGVRAYEQYF. The CDR3 DNA reads TGTGCCAGCAGTGGAAGTTTTGGAGTCCGAGCCTACGAGCAGTACTTC. Full variable domain (outside the CDR3, taken from reference TRBV2 and TRBJ2-7): EPEVTQTPSHQVTQMGQEVILRCVPISNHLYFYWYRQILGQKVEFLVSFYNNEISEKSEIFDDQFSVERPDGSNFTLKIRSTKLEDSAMYFCASSGSFGVRAYEQYFGPGTRLTVT.

The chain carries TRBV2 and TRBJ1-4; the match to TRBD1 covers 8 bases. J was trimmed by 7 bases and V by 6 bases; bases with no gene match: 4. Germline V lookup: CDR1 SNHLY, CDR2 FYNNEI. The CDR3 length is 13 residues. CDR3: CASRPGQAEKLFF. In nucleotides, the CDR3 is TGTGCCAGCAGGCCGGGACAGGCTGAAAAACTGTTTTTT.

The rearrangement uses TRBV5-1 and TRBJ1-2; 8 bases are shared with TRBD1. Germline CDR1 reads SGHRS; CDR2 reads YFSETQ. This CDR3 region has 16 residues. The J segment lost 5 bases and the V segment lost 0 bases, leaving 9 bases of the junction unmatched. CDR3 sequence: CASSLVGSDRVYGYTF. Here the CDR3 DNA reads TGCGCCAGCAGCTTGGTGGGGTCGGACAGGGTATATGGCTACACCTTC. The full variable domain, rest sourced from reference TRBV5-1 and TRBJ1-2, is KAGVTQTPRYLIKTRGQQVTLSCSPISGHRSVSWYQQTPGQGLQFLFEYFSETQRNKGNFPGRFSGRQFSNSRSEMNVSTLELGDSALYLCASSLVGSDRVYGYTFGSGTRLTVV.

In the case of this clone: Different DNA sequences within this sample yield the same CDR3. J is TRBJ2-3 and V is TRBV5-1; 8 bases map to TRBD2. V gave up 5 bases and J gave up 1 base; unmatched junction bases: 6. The CDR3 consists of 15 residues. Per germline, CDR1 SGHRS and CDR2 YFSETQ. The CDR3 sequence: CASSFSRGGTDTQYF. The CDR3 DNA follows: TGCGCCAGCAGTTTCTCGCGGGGGGGCACAGATACGCAGTATTTT. The complete variable domain, with remaining parts taken from reference TRBV5-1 and TRBJ2-3, reads KAGVTQTPRYLIKTRGQQVTLSCSPISGHRSVSWYQQTPGQGLQFLFEYFSETQRNKGNFPGRFSGRQFSNSRSEMNVSTLELGDSALYLCASSFSRGGTDTQYFGPGTRLTVL.

The rearrangement uses TRBV5-1 and TRBJ1-1, with 7 bases matching TRBD1. J gave up 11 bases and V 8 bases, and 6 bases lay outside the gene matches. The CDR3 covers 10 residues. Looked up from germline, CDR1 is SGHRS and CDR2 is YFSETQ. The CDR3 bases are TGCGCCAGGAAACAGGGGACGGCTTTCTTT. Translated: CARKQGTAFF.

J is TRBJ2-2 and V is TRBV4-3; no clear D. V shed 3 bases and J shed 3 bases, with 8 bases lying between them. CDR3 length: 14 residues. Germline-derived CDR1 and CDR2 are LGHNA and YSLEER. In nucleotides, the CDR3 is TGCGCCAGCAGCCATTCGGCGGACACCGGGGAGCTGTTTTTT. Translating it yields CASSHSADTGELFF.

The genes are TRBV3-1 (or the pseudogene TRBV3-2) and TRBJ2-7; 10 bases match TRBD1. The V and J ends lost 5 bases and 3 bases, in that order; junction bases with no gene match: 4. Germline V gene lookup returns CDR1 LGHDT and CDR2 YNNKEL (reference sequence). The CDR3 is 14 residues long. Written as DNA, the CDR3 is TGTGCCAGCAGCAGAGGGACAGGGGTCTACGAGCAGTACTTC. Protein: CASSRGTGVYEQYF.